The rows below give T cell receptor beta chains drawn from one sample of a study of T cell responses to AZD1222 COVID-19 vaccine. Clones were read by immunoSEQ multiplex PCR, and TCRdb kept only the in-frame ones, dropping some. The repertoire holds around 150,000 clones, roughly 91% seen once, with 1.5% to 2.5% in the top ten. Sequences were derived from peripheral blood, sampled 28 days after the second AZD1222 dose. These receptors were collected from an adult who received the AZD1222 COVID-19 vaccine. Each CDR3 is given with its conserved first and last residue. D genes are given only for firm matches. The size of a clone is reported for some rows only, either as once, few or many, or as a class for expanded clones.

>once|TRBV10-1|TRBD2|TRBJ2-7
TGCGCCAGCAGCCCCGGGACTAGCTACGAGCAGTACTTC
CASSPGTSYEQYF
>NA|TRBV7-2|NA|TRBJ1-2
TGTGCCAGCAGCCCGTCATTGGGCCTTGTGTATGGCTACACCTTC
CASSPSLGLVYGYTF
>NA|TRBV15|TRBD1|TRBJ1-1
TGTGCCACCAGCGTCGACAGGGGGAACACTGAAGCTTTCTTT
CATSVDRGNTEAFF
>many|TRBV7-2|NA|TRBJ1-1
TGTGCCAGCAGCTTGAACGGAATGAACACTGAAGCTTTCTTT
CASSLNGMNTEAFF
>NA|TRBV19|NA|TRBJ1-1
TGTGCCAGTAGTATGCTGGGGAACACTGAAGCTTTCTTT
CASSMLGNTEAFF
>NA|TRBV7-3|TRBD2|TRBJ2-1
TGTGCCAGCAGCCCCGTAGCGGGTTCCTACAATGAGCAGTTCTTC
CASSPVAGSYNEQFF
>NA|TRBV5-4|TRBD2|TRBJ2-1
TGTGCCAGCAGCCCAAGCGGGAATAACAATGAGCAGTTCTTC
CASSPSGNNNEQFF
>NA|TRBV10-1|NA|TRBJ1-2
TGCGCCAGCAGTGAGTTCGGGGGGCTCTCCTTC
CASSEFGGLSF
>once|TRBV6-5|TRBD1|TRBJ1-5
TGTGCCAGCAGCGCCGGGACAGAGAATCAGCCCCAGCATTTT
CASSAGTENQPQHF
>NA|TRBV13|TRBD2|TRBJ2-7
TGTGCCAGCAGCTTAGGCCCCCCGGGGGGAGGATACGAGCAGTACTTC
CASSLGPPGGGYEQYF
>few|TRBV6-4|TRBD1|TRBJ1-4
TGTGCCAGCAGTCGGGACAGGGACGAAAAACTGTTTTTT
CASSRDRDEKLFF
>NA|TRBV9|NA|TRBJ2-3
TGTGCCAGCAGCGTAGGGGGGGAAGATACGCAGTATTTT
CASSVGGEDTQYF
>NA|TRBV7-6|TRBD1|TRBJ2-2
TGTGCCAGCAAATCGGGGGACAGGGGAACCGGGGAGCTGTTTTTT
CASKSGDRGTGELFF
>NA|TRBV5-1|NA|TRBJ2-6
TGCGCCAGCAGCTATAGGACAGCTGGGGCCAACGTCCTGACTTTC
CASSYRTAGANVLTF
>NA|TRBV9|NA|TRBJ1-3
TGTGCCAGCAGCGTAGAGGGAAGGAGTGGGGACACCATATATTTT
CASSVEGRSGDTIYF
>once|TRBV19|NA|TRBJ1-6
TGTGCCAGTACCGACAGCAGCTCCTATAATTCACCCCTCCACTTT
CASTDSSSYNSPLHF
>NA|TRBV6-6|NA|TRBJ2-7
NA
CASSSSDRGGEQYF
>NA|TRBV15|NA|TRBJ1-6
TGTGCCACCAGCAGAGGATCGACAGGAAATAATTCACCCCTCCACTTT
CATSRGSTGNNSPLHF
>NA|TRBV12-3/TRBV12-4|NA|TRBJ1-5
TGTGCCAGCAGTTTCGGCAATCAGCCCCAGCATTTT
CASSFGNQPQHF
>NA|TRBV2|NA|TRBJ2-2
TGTGCCAGCAGAACCGGGGCCAACACCGGGGAGCTGTTTTTT
CASRTGANTGELFF
>NA|TRBV5-5|NA|TRBJ2-7
TGTGCCAGCAGCTTATACGGGACGGCAACCTACGAGCAGTACTTC
CASSLYGTATYEQYF
>once|TRBV7-9|TRBD1|TRBJ1-2
TGTGCCAGCAGCTTGAGACAGGGGACCAGCGGCTACACCTTC
CASSLRQGTSGYTF
>NA|TRBV7-3|TRBD2|TRBJ2-1
TGTGCCAGCAGCTCGGGACTAGCGGGGTCCTACAATGAGCAGTTCTTC
CASSSGLAGSYNEQFF
>NA|TRBV4-1|TRBD1|TRBJ1-1
TGCGCCAGCAGCCAAGCGCCAGGGGGACCCACTGAAGCTTTCTTT
CASSQAPGGPTEAFF
>NA|TRBV9|TRBD1|TRBJ2-1
TGTGCCAGCAGCGTAGCTGGGACAGGGGGAAACAATGAGCAGTTCTTC
CASSVAGTGGNNEQFF
>NA|TRBV5-8|NA|TRBJ2-2
TGTGCCAGCAGCTTGTGGGGGGATTACACCGGGGAGCTGTTTTTT
CASSLWGDYTGELFF
>NA|TRBV27|NA|TRBJ1-5
TGTGCCACCCTCCTCTCTTCCAGGCTATCGAGCCCGAATCAGCCCCAGCATTTT
CATLLSSRLSSPNQPQHF
>NA|TRBV5-1|NA|TRBJ2-5
TGCGCCAGCAGCCCAGAGGTCCAAGGCGGTCGTGAGACCCAGTACTTC
CASSPEVQGGRETQYF
>NA|TRBV6-5|NA|TRBJ2-7
TGTGCCAGCAGCCGGCTAGGCGAGCAGTACTTC
CASSRLGEQYF
>NA|TRBV5-5|NA|TRBJ1-6
TGTGCCAGCAGCTTGGAGCCGGGGCAGAATTCACCCCTCCACTTT
CASSLEPGQNSPLHF
>NA|TRBV7-8|NA|TRBJ2-3
TGTGCCAGCAGCCCCTCTATGGGTACGCAGTATTTT
CASSPSMGTQYF
>NA|TRBV2|NA|TRBJ1-1
TGTGCCAGCAGTGACGAGGTGGGGTACACTGAAGCTTTCTTT
CASSDEVGYTEAFF
>once|TRBV6-5|NA|TRBJ2-1
TGTGCCATCAGTTCCCTGACGGGCTCCTACAATGAGCAGTTCTTC
CAISSLTGSYNEQFF
>NA|TRBV6-6|NA|TRBJ1-6
TGTGCCGCGACCGGGCAGGAAGATTCACCCCTCCACTTT
CAATGQEDSPLHF
>once|TRBV3-1/TRBV3-2|NA|TRBJ1-2
TGTGCCAGCAGCCAGGGGAAGACTGGGGGCAACTATGGCTACACCTTC
CASSQGKTGGNYGYTF
>NA|TRBV7-9|NA|TRBJ1-2
TGTGCCAGCAGCTTTTGGGGACGGCAGGAATATGGCTACACCTTC
CASSFWGRQEYGYTF
>NA|TRBV21-1|NA|TRBJ1-1
TGTGCCAGCAGCAAAACCCCAGGGGGCTGTCGCACTGAAGCTTTCTTT
CASSKTPGGCRTEAFF
>NA|TRBV5-6|NA|TRBJ1-2
TGTGCCAGCAGCTTGGAGGTTGGGGCTAACTATGGCTACACCTTC
CASSLEVGANYGYTF
>NA|TRBV5-1|TRBD1|TRBJ2-1
TGCGCCAGCAGCTGGGGGACAGGGGCAGGGAATGAGCAGTTCTTC
CASSWGTGAGNEQFF
>NA|TRBV7-9|NA|TRBJ1-4
TGTGCCAGCAGCCCATGGACGAGAACAGAAAAACTGTTTTTT
CASSPWTRTEKLFF
>once|TRBV7-3|NA|TRBJ1-3
TGTGCCAGCAGCTCGATGAGTGGAAACACCATATATTTT
CASSSMSGNTIYF
>NA|TRBV5-1|NA|TRBJ2-2
TGCGCCAGCAGGACCTCGGGGGTCGCGAACACCGGGGAGCTGTTTTTT
CASRTSGVANTGELFF
>once|TRBV5-5|NA|TRBJ1-3
TGTGCCAGCAGCTTGGGAGGGCAGTCCTCTGGAAACACCATATATTTT
CASSLGGQSSGNTIYF
>NA|TRBV5-4|NA|TRBJ1-4
TGTGCCAGCAGCTTGAAGTCAGCTAATGAAAAACTGTTTTTT
CASSLKSANEKLFF
>NA|TRBV20-1|NA|TRBJ1-4
TGCAGTGCTAGTGAGCAGGGAGTGGGTCGGCTGTTTTTT
CSASEQGVGRLFF
>NA|TRBV7-6|TRBD2|TRBJ2-3
TGTGCCAGCAGCTTAGTGCCGGGAGGAAGCACAGATACGCAGTATTTT
CASSLVPGGSTDTQYF